Shown below are 29 T cell receptor beta chains from a single sample sequenced in a study of blood T cell repertoires in COVID-19. The repertoire was sequenced with immunoSEQ multiplex PCR; TCRdb's copy has only in-frame clones and lacks some. This table holds around 140,000 clones, approximately 88% found once. The sample consisted of peripheral blood. The receptor source for this set is a man between 65 and 79 years old with active COVID-19.

This rearrangement joins TRBV18 to TRBJ1-5; no clear D. The V end was cut by 5 bases, the J end by 2 bases, with 13 bases between. The germline V gene encodes CDR1 KGHSH and CDR2 LQKENI. This CDR3 has 15 amino acids. The CDR3 sequence: CASSAGFGRNQPQHF. Here the CDR3 DNA reads TGTGCCAGCTCAGCGGGTTTCGGCCGCAATCAGCCCCAGCATTTT.

CDR3 in amino acids: CASTPRTGKDYEQYF. The CDR3 nucleotides are TGTGCCAGCACCCCCCGGACAGGGAAGGACTACGAGCAGTACTTC. The gene calls are TRBV7-2 and TRBJ2-7; TRBD1 agrees at 8 bases. This CDR3 has 15 residues. Trimming took 7 bases from V and 3 from J; bases not matched to a gene: 11. Germline CDR1 is SGHTA and CDR2 is FQGNSA.

In nucleotides, the CDR3 is TGTGCCACCAGTGTCGACACCGGGGAGCTGTTTTTT. The encoded protein is CATSVDTGELFF. The chain uses TRBV24-1 and TRBJ2-2; unclear D gene. The CDR3 consists of 12 residues. Germline V gene lookup returns CDR1 KGHDR and CDR2 SFDVKD. Trimming shortened V by 5 bases and J by 3 bases, and 3 bases separated the two germline ends.

The chain recombines TRBV5-6 with TRBJ1-5; TRBD1 agrees at 10 bases. The junction had 8 bases not matched to a gene; V was cut back by 1 base and J by 1 base. Germline V gene sequence: CDR1 SGHDT, CDR2 YYEEEE. This CDR3 has 18 residues. The DNA of the CDR3 is TGTGCCAGCAGCTTGCAGGGACAGGGGCCCTGGAGCAATCAGCCCCAGCATTTT. Its translation is CASSLQGQGPWSNQPQHF.

The chain has TRBV29-1 and TRBJ1-5; 8 bases agree with TRBD1. The germline gives CDR1 SQVTM, CDR2 ANQGSEA. Losses at the gene ends were 5 bases for V and 0 bases for J; bases not matched to a gene: 6. The CDR3 extends over 15 amino acids. CDR3 sequence: CSVSLTGDSNQPQHF. The CDR3 DNA is TGCAGCGTTTCACTGACAGGGGATAGCAATCAGCCCCAGCATTTT.

The V gene is TRBV19, the J gene TRBJ2-3; maybe TRBD1 (6 bases). The CDR3 is 15 amino acids. Looked up from germline, CDR1 is LNHDA and CDR2 is SQIVND (reference sequence). The V end was cut by 5 bases, the J end by 4 bases, with 16 bases between. The CDR3 region is CASSAPGQAADTQYF. DNA of the CDR3: TGTGCCAGTAGTGCCCCGGGACAAGCTGCAGATACGCAGTATTTT.

This clone has a handful of counts. The chain carries TRBV18 and TRBJ2-6, with TRBD1 matching 7 bases. The V gene end was trimmed by 4 bases and the J gene end by 1 base; junction bases not matched to a gene: 1. CDR1 and CDR2 from the germline V gene are KGHSH and LQKENI. This CDR3 is built from 15 residues. Here the CDR3 reads CASSQQGSGANVLTF. In DNA form, the CDR3 reads TGTGCCAGCTCACAACAGGGGTCTGGGGCCAACGTCCTGACTTTC.

Only a few counts were recorded for this clone. The chain uses TRBV9 and TRBJ1-6; 7 bases align to TRBD1. Trimming at V came to 2 bases and at J to 8 bases, leaving 4 bases not matched to a gene. Germline CDR1 and CDR2: SGDLS and YYNGEE. The CDR3 runs to 14 residues. In DNA form, the CDR3 reads TGTGCCAGCAGCGTGACAGGGAGAGATTCACCCCTCCACTTT. Protein sequence: CASSVTGRDSPLHF.

The rearrangement links TRBV6-4 to TRBJ2-1, with 13 bases that match TRBD2. CDR3 length equals 14 residues. Germline V gives CDR1 MRHNA, CDR2 SNTAGT. V gave up 6 bases and J gave up 6 bases; unmatched junction bases: 2. The CDR3 reads CASRLAGGPNEQFF. DNA of the CDR3: TGTGCCAGCAGACTAGCGGGAGGGCCCAATGAGCAGTTCTTC.

V and J are TRBV18 and TRBJ2-7; 10 nucleotides align to TRBD1. Trimming cost V 3 bases and J 5 bases; bases outside gene matches: 1. CDR1 is KGHSH and CDR2 is LQKENI in the germline V gene. The CDR3 is 13 amino acids. In DNA form, the CDR3 reads TGTGCCAGCTCACCTGGGACAGGGGACGAGCAGTACTTC. This encodes CASSPGTGDEQYF.

The chain uses TRBV7-3 and TRBJ2-1; D is perhaps TRBD1 (6 bases). CDR1 is SGHTA, CDR2 FQGTGA, per germline. The length of the CDR3 is 13 residues. The ends were cut back, 3 bases at V and 6 bases at J, with 9 bases in the middle. In nucleotides, the CDR3 is TGTGCCAGCAGCTTTGGACAGCCCAATGAGCAGTTCTTC. Translation: CASSFGQPNEQFF.

The CDR3 DNA reads as TGTGCCAGCAGCTTGGGGGTAGGAGACACTGAAGCTTTCTTT. Translated: CASSLGVGDTEAFF. The chain couples TRBV5-4 to TRBJ1-1; D gene unclear. Germline lookup yields CDR1 SGHNT and CDR2 YYREEE (reference sequence). The V and J ends lost 0 bases and 3 bases respectively, with 9 bases between them. The CDR3 contains 14 residues.

In this sample, this clone turned up once. The DNA of the CDR3 is TGTGCCAGTTGTCCTCGACTAGCGGGCACAGATACGCAGTATTTT. It codes for CASCPRLAGTDTQYF. The V call is TRBV28, the J call TRBJ2-3; 9 bases agree with TRBD2. This CDR3 contains 15 residues. Per the germline V gene, CDR1 is MDHEN and CDR2 is SYDVKM. V dropped 9 bases and J dropped 1; count of bases not matched to a gene: 8.

This sequence joins TRBV7-9 and TRBJ2-1; D may be TRBD2 (5 bases). Per the germline V gene, CDR1 is SEHNR and CDR2 is FQNEAQ (reference sequence). V lost 2 bases, J lost 0 bases, and 8 bases lay in between. This CDR3 comprises 15 residues. CDR3 amino acids: CASSLSGSSYNEQFF. CDR3 in DNA: TGTGCCAGCAGCTTAAGCGGTAGCTCCTACAATGAGCAGTTCTTC. The full variable domain, its missing parts supplied by reference TRBV7-9 and TRBJ2-1, is DTGVSQNPRHKITKRGQNVTFRCDPISEHNRLYWYRQTLGQGPEFLTYFQNEAQLEKSRLLSDRFSAERPKGSFSTLEIQRTEQGDSAMYLCASSLSGSSYNEQFFGPGTRLTVL.

This chain joins TRBV7-2 and TRBJ1-3; tentative D call: TRBD1 (5 bases). Trimming removed 5 bases from V and 2 bases from J, with 13 bases in between. The CDR3 covers 15 residues. The germline V gene encodes CDR1 SGHTA and CDR2 FQGNSA. The CDR3 DNA reads as TGTGCCAGCAGCCCAGGGATTCTGGCTGGAAACACCATATATTTT. Its translation: CASSPGILAGNTIYF.

The rearrangement links TRBV2 to TRBJ2-1; 14 positions agree with TRBD2. This CDR3 is built from 17 residues. Trimming took 6 bases from V and 6 from J; bases not matched to a gene: 10. CDR1 SNHLY and CDR2 FYNNEI come from the germline V gene. The CDR3 sequence: CASRKPGLAGDSNEQFF. CDR3 in DNA: TGTGCCAGCAGAAAGCCGGGACTAGCGGGAGACTCCAATGAGCAGTTCTTC.

This clone was seen a handful of times. Other DNA sequences within the sample encode an identical CDR3. This chain links TRBV18 with TRBJ2-7, with 9 bases that match TRBD1. The CDR3 is 14 residues long. V was pared by 6 bases and J by 4 bases, with 7 bases of the junction left unmatched. Germline CDR1 reads KGHSH; CDR2 reads LQKENI. CDR3 residues: CASSPGQGSYEQYF. In DNA, the CDR3 is TGTGCCAGCTCCCCGGGACAGGGCTCTTACGAGCAGTACTTC.

This chain uses TRBV9 with TRBJ2-6; 14 nucleotides align to TRBD2. The V gene's germline CDR1 is SGDLS and CDR2 YYNGEE. V was clipped by 3 bases and J by 2 bases; unmatched bases: 10. The CDR3 has 20 residues. CDR3 DNA: TGTGCCAGCAGCGCCAGGCCGACTAGCGGGAGGGCCGCTGGGGCCAACGTCCTGACTTTC. Its translation is CASSARPTSGRAAGANVLTF.

V and J are TRBV6-2 or TRBV6-3 and TRBJ2-7; 10 bases fit TRBD2. The V gene end was trimmed by 6 bases and the J gene end by 6 bases; junction bases not matched to a gene: 5. Germline V gene sequence: CDR1 MNHEY, CDR2 SVGEGT. This CDR3 contains 13 residues. The CDR3 sequence: CASSPSGSIEQYF. The CDR3 DNA follows: TGTGCCAGCAGCCCTAGCGGGAGTATCGAGCAGTACTTC.

This chain connects TRBV6-5 to TRBJ2-7, with TRBD1 as a possible D gene (6 bases). The length of the CDR3 is 12 residues. V lost 8 bases to trimming and J lost 9 bases, with 17 bases between them. CDR1 is MNHEY and CDR2 is SVGAGI in the germline V gene. This chain's CDR3 is CASGTRARGQYF. The CDR3 DNA sequence: TGTGCCAGCGGAACCAGGGCCAGGGGGCAGTACTTC.

V is TRBV28 and J is TRBJ2-7; TRBD2 agrees at 10 bases. The CDR3 extends over 18 amino acids. Germline CDR1 is MDHEN and CDR2 is SYDVKM. With 1 base clipped from V and 6 bases from J, the junction kept 15 bases outside the gene matches. The CDR3 DNA reads as TGTGCCAGCAGTTTATTAAGTGGTGGGACTAGCGCCAACCTCGAGCAGTACTTC. Translating it yields CASSLLSGGTSANLEQYF.

The gene calls are TRBV3-1 (or the pseudogene TRBV3-2) and TRBJ1-4; 8 bases align to TRBD1. This CDR3 is built from 15 residues. The V gene's germline CDR1 is LGHDT and CDR2 YNNKEL (reference sequence). The ends lost 3 bases at V and 5 bases at J; junction bases unmatched: 5. Here the CDR3 DNA reads TGTGCCAGCAGCCAGACAGGGGTGGGGAATGAAAAACTGTTTTTT. Its translation: CASSQTGVGNEKLFF.

V is TRBV9 and J is TRBJ2-1; perhaps TRBD2 as D (6 bases). Germline V CDR1 and CDR2: SGDLS, YYNGEE. V was clipped by 0 bases and J by 7 bases, with 17 bases between them. The CDR3 length is 16 residues. The CDR3 is CASSVGELAPTNEQFF. The CDR3 nucleotides are TGTGCCAGCAGCGTAGGGGAACTAGCTCCAACAAATGAGCAGTTCTTC.

The chain employs TRBV15 and TRBJ2-3; D is unclear. CDR1 and CDR2 from the germline V gene are LNHNV and YYDKDF (reference sequence). V was clipped by 5 bases and J by 0 bases, with 3 bases between them. The CDR3 consists of 12 residues. The chain's CDR3 is CATSPSTDTQYF. In nucleotides, the CDR3 is TGTGCCACCAGCCCGAGCACAGATACGCAGTATTTT.

The CDR3 loop reads CASSPRLAGAYNEQFF. The CDR3 DNA reads as TGTGCCAGCTCACCACGGCTAGCCGGGGCCTACAATGAGCAGTTCTTC. The chain links TRBV18 to TRBJ2-1; TRBD2 is a possible D gene (5 bases). V dropped 1 base and J dropped 2 bases, with 12 bases sitting between them. Germline V gene data show CDR1 as KGHSH and CDR2 as LQKENI. The CDR3 is made up of 16 amino acids.

V and J are TRBV7-6 and TRBJ2-7; possible D gene TRBD2, 5 bases. Germline V gene lookup returns CDR1 SGHVS and CDR2 FNYEAQ. The CDR3 covers 16 residues. Trimming stripped 1 base from V and 7 bases from J, with 20 bases between. DNA for the CDR3: TGTGCCAGCAGCTTAGTGTCCAGTGGTTTGTCGGGAGAGCAGTACTTC. This codes for CASSLVSSGLSGEQYF. Full variable domain (remainder filled in from reference TRBV7-6 and TRBJ2-7): GAGVSQSPRYKVTKRGQDVALRCDPISGHVSLYWYRQALGQGPEFLTYFNYEAQQDKSGLPNDRFSAERPEGSISTLTIQRTEQRDSAMYRCASSLVSSGLSGEQYFGPGTRLTVT.

V usage is TRBV24-1 and J usage is TRBJ2-1; possibly TRBD1 for D (6 bases). The V end lost 1 base, the J end lost 9 bases, and 15 bases lay between the germline ends. Germline V gives CDR1 KGHDR, CDR2 SFDVKD. The CDR3 has 15 amino acids. CDR3 nucleotides: TGTGCCACCAGTGATTTTAACAGGGTTCCGGGTGAGCAGTTCTTC. As protein: CATSDFNRVPGEQFF.

The chain carries TRBV10-3 and TRBJ2-5; D may be TRBD2 (6 bases). V lost 11 bases to trimming and J lost 2 bases, with 15 bases between them. The V gene's germline CDR1 is ENHRY and CDR2 SYGVKD. The CDR3 contains 13 residues. The DNA for the CDR3 is TGTGCCTTTCTGGGGACTCCTCAAGAGACCCAGTACTTC. Translated, it gives CAFLGTPQETQYF.

The chain uses TRBV5-1 and TRBJ1-2; perhaps TRBD1 as D (5 bases). CDR1 and CDR2 from the germline V gene are SGHRS and YFSETQ. CDR3 length: 14 residues. Between the trimmed V and J ends, which lost 4 bases and 3 bases, there was a span of 13 bases. The CDR3 DNA is TGCGCCAGCAGCCTTAGGGGTGGCGACTATGGCTACACCTTC. It codes for CASSLRGGDYGYTF. The whole variable domain, filled in from reference TRBV5-1 and TRBJ1-2, reads KAGVTQTPRYLIKTRGQQVTLSCSPISGHRSVSWYQQTPGQGLQFLFEYFSETQRNKGNFPGRFSGRQFSNSRSEMNVSTLELGDSALYLCASSLRGGDYGYTFGSGTRLTVV.